Reported below is one T cell receptor beta chain. Its antigen is undetermined. This entry belongs to a study of shared clonotypes between healthy human individuals. Germline-derived CDR1 and CDR2 are MNHNS and SASEGT. This CDR3 comprises 15 residues. Trimming stripped 6 bases from V and 1 base from J, with 15 bases between. Study results and limitations: What naive subsets generally showed was a larger estimated richness than memory subsets showed.

Measured with immunoSEQ multiplex PCR; TCRdb has only the in-frame clones, and not every one. In the table there are about 680,000 clones, less than 80% of which are singletons. The chain combines TRBV6-1 with TRBJ1-2; D ambiguous. Material: memory CD4+ T cells sorted from blood. The sample's subset: CD45RA-negative fraction. The origin of this receptor is a woman between 25 and 40 years old in good health. The CDR3 spells CASSAKVGDNYGYTF. The CDR3 nucleotides are TGTGCCAGCAGCGCTAAAGTAGGAGATAACTATGGCTACACCTTC.